This entry is about one TCR beta chain. The CDR3 length is 12 residues. Between the trimmed V and J ends, which lost 3 bases and 11 bases, there was a span of 13 bases. The germline V gene encodes CDR1 KGHSH and CDR2 LQKENI. The authors' processing: Estimation of nucleated cell counts relied on the amplification of reference gene primers. The protocol was immunoSEQ multiplex PCR, while the TCRdb copy is restricted to in-frame clones and leaves out a portion. The DNA was the basis for D and trimming; V, J and clone size are from that table. The table has 100,000 to 150,000 clones, about 84% seen once. The data originate from a study of blood T cell repertoires in COVID-19. As for the study in general: The study drew acute and convalescent COVID-19 samples from the United States, Italy and Spain. The cDNA or gDNA used as material had been derived from T cells, B-cell-depleted T cells, or PBMCs.

The sequenced material came from peripheral blood. This sequence originates from a human donor in a cohort sampled during active COVID-19. The rearrangement joins TRBV18 to TRBJ1-1; tentatively, D is TRBD1 (5 bases). The CDR3 DNA follows: TGTGCCAGCTCACCTGGTGCAGGGCAGGCTTTCTTT. Translation gives CASSPGAGQAFF.